These 8 T cell receptor beta chains share one sample of origin, sequenced in a study of T cell clonality in common variable immunodeficiency. Their cognate antigens are unknown. Only in-frame clones appear in the TCRdb table, and some are missing; sequencing was by immunoSEQ multiplex PCR. The table lists about 33,000 clones, no singletons, with about 6.1% in the top ten. Study results and caveats: Common variable immunodeficiency TCR beta sequences reportedly had fewer deletions and N-nucleotide insertions.

Sequencing was performed on peripheral blood mononuclear cells. The receptors were gathered from a human donor with common variable immunodeficiency.

In its sample, this clone was seen many times. The CDR3 is cut off 3 residues early in the read; its end comes from the germline J gene. The chain has TRBV29-1 and TRBJ1-1, with D uncertain. Trimming removed 3 bases at V and 0 bases at J, with 8 bases between. Germline V CDR1 and CDR2: SQVTM, ANQGSEA. The CDR3 is 13 amino acids. This CDR3 reads CSVERPLNTEAFF. The sequenced CDR3 bases are TGCAGCGTTGAGCGGCCGTTGAACACTGAA.

About this clone: The read ends 3 residues early relative to the CDR3; the germline J gene fills the gap. V and J are TRBV18 and TRBJ1-5; 7 positions agree with TRBD1. CDR1 and CDR2 from the germline V gene are KGHSH and LQKENI. The CDR3 totals 16 residues. V gave up 5 bases and J gave up 3 bases; unmatched junction bases: 10. The sequenced part of the CDR3 DNA is TGTGCCAGCTCAGGTTCTAGGGACAGAACCAATCAGCCC. The encoded protein is CASSGSRDRTNQP. The complete CDR3 reads CASSGSRDRTNQPQHF.

This clone was counted a few times. The DNA ends 3 residues before the CDR3 does, and the rest of the CDR3 is filled in from the germline J gene. This rearrangement joins TRBV30 to TRBJ1-2; no firm D call. The V gene's germline CDR1 is GTSNPN and CDR2 SVGIG (reference sequence). The CDR3 totals 14 residues. CDR3 loop: CAWSTGYSNQPYTF. CDR3 DNA (partial): TGTGCCTGGAGTACTGGGTATAGCAATCAGCCC. The whole variable domain, filled in from reference TRBV30 and TRBJ1-2, reads SQTIHQWPATLVQPVGSPLSLECTVEGTSNPNLYWYRQAAGRGLQLLFYSVGIGQISSEVPQNLSASRPQDRQFILSSKKLLLSDSGFYLCAWSTGYSNQPYTFGSGTRLTVV.

This clone occurred many times. The observed sequence ends 3 residues before the CDR3 terminus, with the missing tail filled in from the germline J gene. The chain uses TRBV28 and TRBJ1-4; D is perhaps TRBD1 (6 bases). The CDR3 sequence is 15 residues long. With 7 bases removed from V and 8 bases from J, the gap between germline ends came to 20 bases. In germline, CDR1 is MDHEN, CDR2 SYDVKM. The CDR3 is CASTNRGGRREKLFF. The DNA read from the CDR3 is TGTGCCAGCACCAATAGGGGGGGGCGTAGGGAAAAA.

For this clone: The read finishes 3 residues shy of the CDR3 end, and the germline J gene is used to complete it. This rearrangement joins TRBV7-9 to TRBJ2-5, with D uncertain. The CDR3 is 15 residues long. From germline, CDR1 is SEHNR and CDR2 FQNEAQ (reference sequence). Trimming shortened V by 5 bases and J by 2 bases, and 15 bases separated the two germline ends. Partial CDR3 DNA: TGTGCCAGCAGCGGGCCCCCTCTGTCACAAGAGACC. Residues: CASSGPPLSQET. The entire CDR3 protein is CASSGPPLSQETQYF.

In regard to this clone: The missing CDR3 end, 3 residues past where the read stops, is filled in from the germline J gene. The chain uses TRBV19 and TRBJ1-4, with D possibly matching TRBD1 (5 bases). Germline-derived CDR1 and CDR2 are LNHDA and SQIVND (reference sequence). The length of the CDR3 is 16 residues. V lost 3 bases to trimming and J lost 0 bases, with 11 bases between them. CDR3 loop: CASSIGTGATNEKLFF. The DNA read from the CDR3 is TGTGCCAGTAGTATCGGTACAGGCGCAACTAATGAAAAA.

Notes on this clone: The CDR3 end is not reached by the read, which stops 3 residues before it; the germline J gene fills it in. The chain joins TRBV18 to TRBJ1-1, with TRBD1 matching over 7 bases. This CDR3 is 17 amino acids long. The germline V gene has CDR1 KGHSH and CDR2 LQKENI. The V segment lost 2 bases and the J segment 0 bases; nucleotides outside the gene matches: 9. The chain's CDR3 is CASSPSLRQGMNTEAFF. The sequenced part of the CDR3 DNA is TGTGCCAGCTCACCATCGCTGAGACAGGGCATGAACACTGAA. The full variable domain, completed using reference TRBV18 and TRBJ1-1, is NAGVMQNPRHLVRRRGQEARLRCSPMKGHSHVYWYRQLPEEGLKFMVYLQKENIIDESGMPKERFSAEFPKEGPSILRIQQVVRGDSAAYFCASSPSLRQGMNTEAFFGQGTRLTVV.

This clone was observed many times. The CDR3 end falls 3 residues outside the read, so it is completed with the germline J gene. The chain combines TRBV20-1 with TRBJ1-6; unclear D gene. The CDR3 loop spans 15 amino acids. Germline CDR1 reads DFQATT; CDR2 reads SNEGSKA (reference sequence). Trimming cost V 3 bases and J 3 bases, with 12 bases left between them. This CDR3 reads CSARTDGSYNSPLHF. CDR3 bases read: TGCAGTGCTAGGACTGACGGCAGCTATAATTCACCC.